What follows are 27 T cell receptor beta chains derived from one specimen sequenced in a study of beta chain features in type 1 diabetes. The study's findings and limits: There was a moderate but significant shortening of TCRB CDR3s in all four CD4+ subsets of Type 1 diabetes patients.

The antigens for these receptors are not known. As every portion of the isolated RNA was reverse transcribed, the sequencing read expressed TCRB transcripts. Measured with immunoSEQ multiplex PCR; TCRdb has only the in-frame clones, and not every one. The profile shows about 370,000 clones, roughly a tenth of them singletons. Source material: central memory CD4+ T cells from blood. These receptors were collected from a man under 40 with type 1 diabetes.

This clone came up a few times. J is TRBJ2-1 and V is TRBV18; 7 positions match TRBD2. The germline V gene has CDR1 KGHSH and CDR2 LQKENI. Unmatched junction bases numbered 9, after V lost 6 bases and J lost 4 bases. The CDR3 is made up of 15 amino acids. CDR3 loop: CASSPGREAYNEQFF. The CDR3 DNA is TGTGCCAGCTCCCCGGGCCGGGAGGCTTACAATGAGCAGTTCTTC.

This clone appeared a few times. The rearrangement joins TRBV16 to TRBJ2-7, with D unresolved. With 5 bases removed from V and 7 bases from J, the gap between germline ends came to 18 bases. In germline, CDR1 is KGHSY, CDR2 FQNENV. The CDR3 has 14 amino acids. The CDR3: CASSYQPLYAEQYF. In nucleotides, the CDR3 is TGTGCCAGCAGCTACCAACCTTTATATGCGGAGCAGTACTTC.

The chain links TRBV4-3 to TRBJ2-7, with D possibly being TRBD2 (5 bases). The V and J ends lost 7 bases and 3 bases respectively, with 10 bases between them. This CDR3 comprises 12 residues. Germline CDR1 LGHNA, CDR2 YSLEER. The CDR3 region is CASNEGGYEQYF. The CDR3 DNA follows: TGCGCCAGCAACGAGGGTGGCTACGAGCAGTACTTC.

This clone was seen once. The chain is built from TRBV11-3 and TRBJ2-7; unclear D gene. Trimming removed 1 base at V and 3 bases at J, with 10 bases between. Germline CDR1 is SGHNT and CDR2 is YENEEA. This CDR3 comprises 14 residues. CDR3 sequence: CASSLGDSSYEQYF. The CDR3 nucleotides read TGTGCCAGCAGCTTAGGAGACTCGAGCTACGAGCAGTACTTC.

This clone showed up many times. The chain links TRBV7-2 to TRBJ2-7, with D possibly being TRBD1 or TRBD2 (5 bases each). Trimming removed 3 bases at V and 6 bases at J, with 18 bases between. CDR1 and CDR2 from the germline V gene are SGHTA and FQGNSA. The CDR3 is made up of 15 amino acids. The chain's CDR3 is CASSFSGTPGSEQYF. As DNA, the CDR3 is TGTGCCAGCAGCTTCTCGGGGACCCCGGGGAGCGAGCAGTACTTC.

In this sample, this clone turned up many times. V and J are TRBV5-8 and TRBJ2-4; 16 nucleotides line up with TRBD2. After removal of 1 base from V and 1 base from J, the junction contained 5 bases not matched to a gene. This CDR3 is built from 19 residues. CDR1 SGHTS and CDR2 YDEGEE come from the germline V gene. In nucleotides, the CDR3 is TGTGCCAGCAGCTTGTGGGGGACTAGCGGGAGGGCGGCCAAAAACATTCAGTACTTC. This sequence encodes CASSLWGTSGRAAKNIQYF. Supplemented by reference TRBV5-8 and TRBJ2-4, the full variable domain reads EAGVTQSPTHLIKTRGQQATLRCSPISGHTSVYWYQQALGLGLQFLLWYDEGEERNRGNFPPRFSGRQFPNYSSELNVNALELEDSALYLCASSLWGTSGRAAKNIQYFGAGTRLSVL.

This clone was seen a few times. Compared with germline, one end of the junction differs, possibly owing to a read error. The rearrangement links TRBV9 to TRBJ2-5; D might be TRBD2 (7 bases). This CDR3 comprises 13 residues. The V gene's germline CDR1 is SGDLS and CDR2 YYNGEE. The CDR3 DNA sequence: TGCCCGGGGGGCGGAGGGCTCCAAGAGACCCAGTACTTC. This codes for CPGGGGLQETQYF.

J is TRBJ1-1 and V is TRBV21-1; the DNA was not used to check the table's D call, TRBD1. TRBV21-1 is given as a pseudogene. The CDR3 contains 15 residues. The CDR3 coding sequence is TGTGCCAGCAGACCGACAGGAGACGATGGCTATGAAGCTTTCTTT. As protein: CASRPTGDDGYEAFF.

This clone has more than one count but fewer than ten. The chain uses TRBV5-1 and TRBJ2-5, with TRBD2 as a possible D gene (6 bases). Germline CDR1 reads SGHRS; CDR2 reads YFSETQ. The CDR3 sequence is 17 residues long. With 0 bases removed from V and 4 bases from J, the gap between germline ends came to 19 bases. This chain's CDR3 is CASSLGDSRGGGETQYF. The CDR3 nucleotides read TGCGCCAGCAGCTTGGGGGACTCCCGGGGAGGTGGAGAGACCCAGTACTTC.

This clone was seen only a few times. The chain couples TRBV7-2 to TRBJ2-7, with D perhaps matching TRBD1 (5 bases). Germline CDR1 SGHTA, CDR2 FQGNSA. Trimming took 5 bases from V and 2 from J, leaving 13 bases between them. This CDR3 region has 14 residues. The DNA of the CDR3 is TGTGCCAGCAGCCCCCGCAGGGCAACCTACGAGCAGTACTTC. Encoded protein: CASSPRRATYEQYF.

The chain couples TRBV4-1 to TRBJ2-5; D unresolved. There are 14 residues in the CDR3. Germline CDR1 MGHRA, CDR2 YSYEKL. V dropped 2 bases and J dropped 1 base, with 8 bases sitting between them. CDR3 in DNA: TGCGCCAGCAGCCAATCCCTTTCCCAAGAGACCCAGTACTTC. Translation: CASSQSLSQETQYF.

The CDR3 sequence: CASSRHLNYEQYF. CDR3 bases: TGTGCCAGCAGCCGACACCTAAACTACGAGCAGTACTTC. The chain is built from TRBV28 and TRBJ2-7; no definite D call. CDR1 is MDHEN and CDR2 is SYDVKM in the germline V gene. The CDR3 covers 13 residues. The ends were cut back, 6 bases at V and 3 bases at J, with 12 bases in the middle.

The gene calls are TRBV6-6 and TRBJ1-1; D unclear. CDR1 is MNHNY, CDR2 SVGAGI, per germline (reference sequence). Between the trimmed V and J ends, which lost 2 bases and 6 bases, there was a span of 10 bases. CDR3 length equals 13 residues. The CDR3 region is CASSYQGLPEAFF. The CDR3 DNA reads TGTGCCAGCAGTTACCAAGGGCTCCCTGAAGCTTTCTTT.

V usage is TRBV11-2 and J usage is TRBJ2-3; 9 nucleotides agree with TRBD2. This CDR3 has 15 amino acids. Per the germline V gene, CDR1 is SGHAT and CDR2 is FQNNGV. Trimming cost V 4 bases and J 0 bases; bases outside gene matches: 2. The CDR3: CASSWTSVSTDTQYF. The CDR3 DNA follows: TGTGCCAGCAGCTGGACTAGCGTAAGCACAGATACGCAGTATTTT.

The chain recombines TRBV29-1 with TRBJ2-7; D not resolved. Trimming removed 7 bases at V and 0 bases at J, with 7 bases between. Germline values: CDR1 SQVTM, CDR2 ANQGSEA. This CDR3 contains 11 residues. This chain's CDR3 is CSGGNSYEQYF. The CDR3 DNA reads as TGCAGCGGAGGAAACTCCTACGAGCAGTACTTC.

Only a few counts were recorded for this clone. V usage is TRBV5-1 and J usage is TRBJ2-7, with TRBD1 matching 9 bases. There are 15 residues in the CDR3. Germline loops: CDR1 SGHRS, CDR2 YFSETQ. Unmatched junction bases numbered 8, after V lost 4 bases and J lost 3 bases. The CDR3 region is CASSRDDRGDYEQYF. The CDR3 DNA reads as TGCGCCAGCAGCAGGGACGACAGGGGGGACTACGAGCAGTACTTC.

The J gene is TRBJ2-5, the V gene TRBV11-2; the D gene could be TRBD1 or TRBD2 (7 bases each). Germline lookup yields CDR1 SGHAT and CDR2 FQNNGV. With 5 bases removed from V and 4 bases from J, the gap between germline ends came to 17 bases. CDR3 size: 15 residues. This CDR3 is CASSPPQGGGETQYF. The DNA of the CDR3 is TGTGCCAGCAGCCCTCCCCAGGGGGGGGGAGAGACCCAGTACTTC.

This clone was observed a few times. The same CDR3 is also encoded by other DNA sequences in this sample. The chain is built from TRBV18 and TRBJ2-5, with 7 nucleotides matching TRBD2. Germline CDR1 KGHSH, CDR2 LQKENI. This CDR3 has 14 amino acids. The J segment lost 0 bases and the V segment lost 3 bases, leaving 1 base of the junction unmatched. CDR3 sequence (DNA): TGTGCCAGCTCACCGCGGGGGAACCAAGAGACCCAGTACTTC. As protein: CASSPRGNQETQYF.

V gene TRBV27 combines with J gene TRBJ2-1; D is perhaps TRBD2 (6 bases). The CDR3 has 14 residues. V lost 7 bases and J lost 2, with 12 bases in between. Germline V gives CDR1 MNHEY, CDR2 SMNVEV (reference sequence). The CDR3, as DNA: TGTGCCAGCATCGGGGGTGGTCCCTACAATGAGCAGTTCTTC. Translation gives CASIGGGPYNEQFF.

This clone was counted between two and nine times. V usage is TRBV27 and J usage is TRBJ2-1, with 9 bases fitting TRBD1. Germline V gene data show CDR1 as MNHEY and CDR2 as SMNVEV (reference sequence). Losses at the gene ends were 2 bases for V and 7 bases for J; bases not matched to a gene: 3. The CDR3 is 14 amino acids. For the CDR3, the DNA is TGTGCCAGCAGTTTAACGGGACAGGGAAATGAGCAGTTCTTC. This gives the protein CASSLTGQGNEQFF.

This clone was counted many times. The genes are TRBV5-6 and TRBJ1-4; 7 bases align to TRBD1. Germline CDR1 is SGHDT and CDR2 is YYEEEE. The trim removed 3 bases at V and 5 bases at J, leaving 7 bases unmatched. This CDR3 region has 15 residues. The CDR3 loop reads CASSSLQGKNEKLFF. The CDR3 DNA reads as TGTGCCAGCAGCTCCTTACAGGGGAAGAATGAAAAACTGTTTTTT.

The CDR3 sequence: CASSLGRAGSYEQYF. In DNA, the CDR3 is TGTGCCAGCAGCTTAGGCAGGGCGGGGTCCTACGAGCAGTACTTC. The gene calls are TRBV7-9 and TRBJ2-7; possible D gene TRBD2, 6 bases. The CDR3 is 15 amino acids. Trimming cost V 1 base and J 1 base, with 11 bases left between them. The germline V gene has CDR1 SEHNR and CDR2 FQNEAQ (reference sequence). Together with reference TRBV7-9 and TRBJ2-7, the CDR3 gives the full variable domain: DTGVSQNPRHKITKRGQNVTFRCDPISEHNRLYWYRQTLGQGPEFLTYFQNEAQLEKSRLLSDRFSAERPKGSFSTLEIQRTEQGDSAMYLCASSLGRAGSYEQYFGPGTRLTVT.

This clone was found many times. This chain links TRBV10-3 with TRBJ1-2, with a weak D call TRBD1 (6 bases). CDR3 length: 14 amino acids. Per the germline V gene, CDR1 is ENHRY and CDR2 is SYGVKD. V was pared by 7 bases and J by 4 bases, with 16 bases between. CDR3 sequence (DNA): TGTGCCATCACCCGTGAGGGGGGGATCTATGGCTACACCTTC. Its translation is CAITREGGIYGYTF.

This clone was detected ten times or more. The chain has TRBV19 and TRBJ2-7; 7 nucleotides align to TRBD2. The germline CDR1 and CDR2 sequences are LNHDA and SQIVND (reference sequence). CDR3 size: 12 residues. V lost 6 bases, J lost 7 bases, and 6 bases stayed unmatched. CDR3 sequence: CASSGRRTEQYF. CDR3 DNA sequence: TGTGCCAGTAGCGGGAGGAGAACGGAGCAGTACTTC.

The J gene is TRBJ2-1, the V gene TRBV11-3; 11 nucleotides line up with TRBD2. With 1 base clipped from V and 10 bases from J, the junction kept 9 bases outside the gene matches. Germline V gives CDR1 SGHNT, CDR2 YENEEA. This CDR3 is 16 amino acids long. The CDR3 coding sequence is TGTGCCAGCAGCTTAGGATCTAGCGGGAGGAGATGGGAGCAGTTCTTC. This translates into CASSLGSSGRRWEQFF.

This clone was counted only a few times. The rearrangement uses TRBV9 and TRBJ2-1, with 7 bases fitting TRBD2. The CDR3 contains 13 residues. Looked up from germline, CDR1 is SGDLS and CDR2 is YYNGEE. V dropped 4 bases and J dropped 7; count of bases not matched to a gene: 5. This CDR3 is CASSPGEGNEQFF. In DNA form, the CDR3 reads TGTGCCAGCAGCCCTGGGGAGGGGAATGAGCAGTTCTTC.

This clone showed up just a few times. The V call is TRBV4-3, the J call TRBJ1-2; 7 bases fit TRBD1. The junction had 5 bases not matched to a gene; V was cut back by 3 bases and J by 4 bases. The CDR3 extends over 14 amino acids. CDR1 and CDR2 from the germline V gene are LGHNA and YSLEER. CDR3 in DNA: TGCGCCAGCAGCCATGGGGACAGCCCCTATGGCTACACCTTC. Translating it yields CASSHGDSPYGYTF.